This T cell receptor (beta chain) was identified during a study of T cell responses to AZD1222 COVID-19 vaccine. Sequencing used immunoSEQ multiplex PCR; TCRdb keeps in-frame clones, though not all of them. The sample records 80,000 to 100,000 clones, 85% to 90% being singletons. Findings and caveats of the study: Baseline seropositivity occurred in only six AZD1222 recipients.

This clone has only one observation. The antigen is undetermined. The CDR3 is made up of 13 amino acids. CDR1 and CDR2 (germline): MNHNY, SVGAGI (reference sequence). Trimming left V 5 bases short and J 7 bases short, with 12 bases between. The source is an adult who received the AZD1222 COVID-19 vaccine. The V call is TRBV6-6, the J call TRBJ1-5, with D perhaps TRBD1 (6 bases). The material sequenced was peripheral blood, taken 28 days after the second AZD1222 dose. The CDR3: CASSDGQLQPQHF. The DNA of the CDR3 is TGTGCCAGCAGTGACGGACAGCTCCAGCCCCAGCATTTT.